These 14 T cell receptor beta chains were all obtained from the same sample, sequenced in a study of blood T cell repertoires in COVID-19. This table comes from immunoSEQ multiplex PCR, and its TCRdb copy is limited to in-frame clones, with some not included. The table has about 140,000 clones, 60% to 80% seen once. Sequencing used PBMCs or T cells enriched from blood (not recorded which). The source of these receptors is a woman aged 45 to 65 who had recovered from COVID-19.

This clone was counted at least ten times. The V call is TRBV7-8, the J call TRBJ1-2; 8 nucleotides match TRBD1. Germline V gives CDR1 SGHVS, CDR2 FQNEAQ. The junction had 14 bases not matched to a gene; V was cut back by 5 bases and J by 6 bases. This CDR3 is built from 16 residues. CDR3 nucleotides: TGTGCCAGCAGCCCTTTTGGCGACAGGGGCCTTGATGGCTACACCTTC. Its protein product is CASSPFGDRGLDGYTF.

This chain connects TRBV2 to TRBJ2-5; 14 bases are shared with TRBD2. This CDR3 is 17 amino acids long. Germline loops: CDR1 SNHLY, CDR2 FYNNEI. The V gene end was trimmed by 7 bases and the J gene end by 3 bases; junction bases not matched to a gene: 10. CDR3 DNA sequence: TGTGCCAGCATAGTCCCCCTGGGACTAGCGGGAGAAGAGACCCAGTACTTC. It translates to CASIVPLGLAGEETQYF.

This CDR3 is CATSEDSWDSPLHF. CDR3 bases: TGTGCCACCAGTGAGGACAGTTGGGATTCACCCCTCCACTTT. The chain carries TRBV24-1 and TRBJ1-6, with D possibly being TRBD1 (6 bases). This CDR3 has 14 residues. From germline, CDR1 is KGHDR and CDR2 SFDVKD. V was trimmed by 4 bases and J by 8 bases, leaving 11 bases between them.

The CDR3 coding sequence is TGTGCCAGCAGCCAGACAAAAGTACAGGGGGCGCCCTACAATGAGCAGTTCTTC. Its translation is CASSQTKVQGAPYNEQFF. This chain uses TRBV3-1 (or the pseudogene TRBV3-2) with TRBJ2-1; 9 positions match TRBD1. In germline, CDR1 is LGHDT, CDR2 YNNKEL (reference sequence). This CDR3 region has 18 residues. The V and J ends lost 3 bases and 2 bases, in that order; junction bases with no gene match: 11.

The chain combines TRBV7-3 with TRBJ1-2; 8 bases are a match to TRBD1. Unmatched junction bases numbered 8, after V lost 2 bases and J lost 0 bases. Germline values: CDR1 SGHTA, CDR2 FQGTGA. This CDR3 region has 17 residues. The CDR3 reads CASSLRDRTGPNYGYTF. The CDR3 bases are TGTGCCAGCAGCTTACGAGACAGGACAGGGCCTAACTATGGCTACACCTTC. The entire variable domain, with the rest obtained from reference TRBV7-3 and TRBJ1-2, is as follows: GAGVSQTPSNKVTEKGKYVELRCDPISGHTALYWYRQSLGQGPEFLIYFQGTGAADDSGLPNDRFFAVRPEGSVSTLKIQRTERGDSAVYLCASSLRDRTGPNYGYTFGSGTRLTVV.

The V and J genes are TRBV18 and TRBJ1-1, with D perhaps TRBD1 (5 bases). CDR3 length: 13 amino acids. Per the germline V gene, CDR1 is KGHSH and CDR2 is LQKENI. The V gene lost 6 bases and the J gene lost 3 bases, with 11 bases spanning the gap. CDR3 DNA sequence: TGTGCCAGCTCCGACGGGGGGGACACTGAAGCTTTCTTT. This translates into CASSDGGDTEAFF.

The chain recombines TRBV7-6 with TRBJ2-2; possibly TRBD2 for D (5 bases). V was pared by 1 base and J by 7 bases, with 10 bases between. In germline, CDR1 is SGHVS, CDR2 FNYEAQ. The CDR3 length is 14 residues. CDR3 sequence (DNA): TGTGCCAGCAGCTTAGTGCCACGGGACGGGGAGCTGTTTTTT. Its protein product is CASSLVPRDGELFF.

This clone is medium-sized. J is TRBJ2-7 and V is TRBV14, with a possible D match to TRBD2 (6 bases). The germline CDR1 and CDR2 sequences are SGHDN and FVKESK. There are 13 residues in the CDR3. V lost 0 bases to trimming and J lost 5 bases, with 8 bases between them. CDR3 residues: CASSQEEGHEQYF. As DNA, the CDR3 is TGTGCCAGCAGCCAAGAGGAGGGGCACGAGCAGTACTTC.

As to this clone: The final CDR3 position lacks the conserved phenylalanine or tryptophan, pointing to a likely read error. The V call is TRBV7-8, the J call TRBJ1-1; tentative D call: TRBD1 (6 bases). The germline gives CDR1 SGHVS, CDR2 FQNEAQ. This CDR3 spans 16 amino acids. V was cut by 6 bases and J by 3 bases, with 20 bases left in between. CDR3 coding DNA: TGTGCCAGCAGTTCTCGGACAGATTACTCTTACACTGAAGCTTTCCTT. This gives the protein CASSSRTDYSYTEAFL.

This chain connects TRBV19 to TRBJ1-5; a possible D gene is TRBD1 (5 bases). Germline V gives CDR1 LNHDA, CDR2 SQIVND (reference sequence). The CDR3 totals 15 residues. Trimming took 3 bases from V and 4 from J, leaving 13 bases between them. The CDR3 sequence: CASSMAMGPNQPQHF. The CDR3, as DNA: TGTGCCAGTAGTATGGCGATGGGGCCAAATCAGCCCCAGCATTTT.

CDR3 coding DNA: TGTGCCAGCATTACGAGGACTAGCGGGGGGGGTACCCAGTACTTC. Translated: CASITRTSGGGTQYF. This rearrangement joins TRBV6-4 to TRBJ2-5; TRBD2 matches 15 bases. V shed 7 bases, J shed 8 bases, and the junction held 8 bases outside the gene matches. The CDR3 is 15 amino acids. Germline V gene lookup returns CDR1 MRHNA and CDR2 SNTAGT.

J is TRBJ1-2 and V is TRBV5-4; possible D gene TRBD1, 6 bases. The CDR3 sequence is 11 residues long. Germline V lookup: CDR1 SGHNT, CDR2 YYREEE (reference sequence). Between the trimmed V and J ends, which lost 4 bases and 7 bases, there was a span of 8 bases. The CDR3 DNA follows: TGTGCCAGCAGCGGGGGCGCTGGCTACACCTTC. It encodes CASSGGAGYTF.

A remark on this clone: At the DNA level, this CDR3 is encoded by other sequences in the same sample as well. V usage is TRBV9 and J usage is TRBJ2-5, with D maybe TRBD1 (6 bases). The CDR3 extends over 13 amino acids. The germline CDR1 and CDR2 sequences are SGDLS and YYNGEE. The ends were cut back, 1 base at V and 2 bases at J, with 6 bases in the middle. The CDR3, as DNA: TGTGCCAGCAGCGTAACAGGGCAAGAGACCCAGTACTTC. Its translation is CASSVTGQETQYF. Together with reference TRBV9 and TRBJ2-5, the CDR3 gives the full variable domain: DSGVTQTPKHLITATGQRVTLRCSPRSGDLSVYWYQQSLDQGLQFLIQYYNGEERAKGNILERFSAQQFPDLHSELNLSSLELGDSALYFCASSVTGQETQYFGPGTRLLVL.

This clone came up a few times. The rearrangement uses TRBV9 and TRBJ2-3; D is unclear. The CDR3 loop spans 13 amino acids. V lost 2 bases and J lost 4, with 8 bases in between. The germline CDR1 and CDR2 sequences are SGDLS and YYNGEE. In DNA, the CDR3 is TGTGCCAGCAGCGTCTCCCCGGCAGATACGCAGTATTTT. Translated: CASSVSPADTQYF.